Reported below is one T cell receptor beta chain. A few counts support this clone. Its target antigen remains unknown. Base qualities are not provided; no much larger clone lies one nucleotide away. The data originate from a study of beta chain features in type 1 diabetes (dated by TCRdb to between 2017 and 2018). Describing the broader study: Mean age, gender distribution, total cell number and subset yield were not different between patients and healthy donors. A total of approximately 99,000,000 sorted cells were examined across all samples, and RNA yield correlated strongly with the number of cells per subset. Regulatory and stem cell-like memory subsets were obtained from only 8 patients and roughly 8 healthy donors, while naive and central memory subsets were obtained from all 30 or so donors. In the study, TCRB repertoires of sorted circulating CD4+ T cell subsets from recently diagnosed type 1 diabetes patients were compared with those of matched healthy donors. Overall study outcomes, separate from this receptor: PCR may preferentially amplify shorter templates, but because patient and control samples were amplified and corrected together, any resulting skew would affect both groups equally. Patients with type 1 diabetes made fewer insertions and deleted more nucleotides at VDJ recombination sites, implying thymic rearrangement abnormalities. Only small numbers of individuals were included in the HLA sub-analyses, which left unresolved whether HLA type had any influence on TCRB rearrangement. Because cDNA was sequenced instead of genomic DNA, activated cells with high expression could be over-represented, although the groups did not differ in activation or CD3 levels. Type 1 diabetes patients showed a moderate but significant shortening of TCRB CDR3 length in all four CD4+ subsets. The naive, central memory and regulatory TCRB repertoires appeared to resemble one another more closely among patients than among healthy donors.

The entire amount of isolated RNA was reverse transcribed using the High Capacity cDNA Reverse Transcription Kit, so the sequenced TCRB transcripts were expressed ones. Naive, central memory and regulatory T cell samples underwent deep immunoSEQ sequencing, averaging around 4 million total reads per sample. After sorted cells were lysed in RLT buffer, RNA was extracted with DNase-treated RNeasy Micro or Mini kits, with the choice depending on cell number. To prevent cross-contamination, every cell subset was processed on its own, while patient and healthy donor samples were processed together. The immunoSEQ multiplex PCR was used to amplify TCRB sequences from cDNA, generating 87-bp fragments that spanned the CDR3 region. Amplicons were sequenced on the Illumina HiSeq platform. As for the authors' bioinformatics: Synthetic template baselines were used to correct PCR bias computationally, reads within Hamming distance 2 were collapsed, and singletons that could not be merged were discarded. Reads were aligned to IMGT to assign V, D and J genes, CDR3 length, and insertions or deletions at six rearrangement sites. Within each subset, clonotype counts were normalized to sorted cell number, and only after that were true diversity and Gini coefficients computed with the tcR R package. The overlap coefficient, calculated on TCRB nucleotide sequences, was used to quantify repertoire sharing. Out-of-frame TCRB sequences from naive cells were analyzed as a proxy for the pre-selection repertoire. TCRdb re-hosts the immuneACCESS table, in-frame sequences only. Its copies lack some clones; in the studies checked, an unresolved V gene accounts for under half of them, and the cause for the rest is not known. That table gives V, J and clone size, and the DNA gave D and trimming. A total of about 260,000 clones appear in this sample, around 21% of them only once. The ten biggest clones cover about 0.027% of the sample.

V is pared back by 6 bases and J by 1 base, with 10 bases lying between the germline termini. The CDR3 spans 14 residues, from the cysteine through the phenylalanine. Only the CDR3 portion is preserved as DNA: 42 bases, with reading frame beginning at the first base. The germline V gene supplies CDR1 SNHLY and CDR2 FYNNEI. Each donor gave one peripheral blood draw, around 0.12 L on average, collected into heparinised tubes. A BD FACSAria II was used to sort naive, central memory, regulatory and stem cell-like memory CD4+ T cells with a panel that included CD45RO, CCR7, CD25, CD127, CD95 and CD27. Purity was above 95% for every sorted population. Right away, PBMCs were isolated by Lymphoprep density gradient centrifugation and were stained directly, with no culture step. Samples were stained and sorted in pairs, with one healthy donor and one patient per experiment, so that batch effects were minimized.

The sample was naive CD4+ T cells from blood. Per the publication, the cell subset or site label means: true naive CD4+ T cells. The V gene is TRBV2 and the J gene is TRBJ1-5, with a weak D call of TRBD1 (6 bases match). The TCR sequence derives from a woman aged 40 to 50 with type 1 diabetes. The CDR3 region: CASRLGQSNQPQHF. The nucleotide sequence reads TGTGCCAGCAGGCTTGGACAGAGCAATCAGCCCCAGCATTTT.